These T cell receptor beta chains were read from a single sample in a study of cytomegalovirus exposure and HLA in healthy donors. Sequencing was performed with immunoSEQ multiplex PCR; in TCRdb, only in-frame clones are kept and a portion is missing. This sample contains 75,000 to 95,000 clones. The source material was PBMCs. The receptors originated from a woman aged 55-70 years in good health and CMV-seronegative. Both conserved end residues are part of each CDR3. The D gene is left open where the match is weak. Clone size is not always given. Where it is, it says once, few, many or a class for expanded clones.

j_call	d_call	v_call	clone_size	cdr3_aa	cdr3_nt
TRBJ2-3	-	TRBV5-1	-	CASSSQGAQDTQYF	TGCGCCAGCAGCTCACAGGGCGCACAGGATACGCAGTATTTT
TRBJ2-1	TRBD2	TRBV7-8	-	CASSLADSLAGSSYNEQFF	TGTGCCAGCAGCTTAGCGGATTCCCTAGCGGGGAGCTCCTACAATGAGCAGTTCTTC
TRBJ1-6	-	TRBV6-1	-	CASSARGFRRDSPLHF	TGTGCCAGCAGTGCCCGGGGATTCCGGAGGGATTCACCCCTCCACTTT
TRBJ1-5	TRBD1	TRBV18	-	CASSPPGTVSGNQPQHF	TGTGCCAGCTCACCACCGGGGACAGTCTCGGGCAATCAGCCCCAGCATTTT
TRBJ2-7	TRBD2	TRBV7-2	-	CASSLSREGRNEQYF	TGTGCCAGCAGCTTATCGCGGGAGGGCCGCAACGAGCAGTACTTC
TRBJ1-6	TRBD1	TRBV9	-	CASSVEGTGGSPLHF	TGTGCCAGCAGCGTAGAAGGGACAGGGGGTTCACCCCTCCACTTT
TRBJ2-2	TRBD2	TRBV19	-	CASGPGRQRGHTGELFF	TGTGCCAGTGGCCCTGGGAGGCAGCGGGGTCACACCGGGGAGCTGTTTTTT
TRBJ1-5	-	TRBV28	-	CASSLPTFGYNQPQHF	TGTGCCAGCAGTTTACCAACTTTCGGGTATAATCAGCCCCAGCATTTT
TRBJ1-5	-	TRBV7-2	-	CASSLMGTQPQHF	TGTGCCAGCAGCTTAATGGGCACCCAGCCCCAGCATTTT
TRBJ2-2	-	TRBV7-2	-	CASRYPAGTGELFF	TGTGCCAGCAGGTATCCGGCGGGAACCGGGGAGCTGTTTTTT
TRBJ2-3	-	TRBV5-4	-	CASSSKRAASTDTQYF	TGTGCCAGCAGCTCAAAGCGGGCAGCTAGCACAGATACGCAGTATTTT
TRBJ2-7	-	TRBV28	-	CASSRTRYEQYF	TGTGCCAGCAGCCGCACTAGGTACGAGCAGTACTTC
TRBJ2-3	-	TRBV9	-	CASSVFGTDTQYF	TGTGCCAGCAGCGTATTCGGGACAGATACGCAGTATTTT
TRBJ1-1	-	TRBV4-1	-	CASSLLKPRQEMNTEAFF	TGCGCCAGCAGCCTACTGAAACCCCGACAGGAGATGAACACTGAAGCTTTCTTT
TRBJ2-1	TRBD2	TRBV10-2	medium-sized	CASSERTSDEQFF	TGCGCCAGCAGTGAGCGGACTAGCGACGAGCAGTTCTTC
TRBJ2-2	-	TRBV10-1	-	CASTPRTGFTGELFF	TGCGCCAGCACCCCCCGAACAGGGTTTACCGGGGAGCTGTTTTTT
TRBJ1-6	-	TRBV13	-	CASSLRQLNSPLHF	TGTGCCAGCAGCTTAAGACAGCTTAATTCACCCCTCCACTTT
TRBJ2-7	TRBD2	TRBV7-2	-	CASSLAASGRLYEQYF	TGTGCCAGCAGCTTAGCAGCTAGCGGGAGACTATACGAGCAGTACTTC
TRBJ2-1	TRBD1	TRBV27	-	CASSWGQGPYNEQFF	TGTGCCAGCAGTTGGGGACAGGGGCCTTACAATGAGCAGTTCTTC
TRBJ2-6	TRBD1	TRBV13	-	CASSPLGQGASGANVLTF	TGTGCCAGCAGCCCCCTGGGGCAGGGGGCCTCTGGGGCCAACGTCCTGACTTTC
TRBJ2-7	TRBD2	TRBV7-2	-	CASSLAGTSGSYEQYF	TGTGCCAGCAGCTTAGCCGGGACTAGCGGATCCTACGAGCAGTACTTC
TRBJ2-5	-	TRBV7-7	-	CASSRDQETQYF	TGTGCTAGCAGCCGGGACCAAGAGACCCAGTACTTC
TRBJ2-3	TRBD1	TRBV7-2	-	CASLQGAADTQYF	TGTGCCAGCCTGCAGGGGGCCGCAGATACGCAGTATTTT
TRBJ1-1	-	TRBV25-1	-	CASSEGGGFHTEAFF	TGTGCCAGCAGTGAAGGAGGAGGGTTTCACACTGAAGCTTTCTTT
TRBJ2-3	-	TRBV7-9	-	CASSLQNSIGDTQYF	TGTGCCAGCAGCTTGCAGAACTCCATCGGGGATACGCAGTATTTT
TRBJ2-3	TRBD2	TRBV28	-	CASRGTSDADTQYF	TGTGCCAGCAGGGGCACTAGCGATGCAGATACGCAGTATTTT
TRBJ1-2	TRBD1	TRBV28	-	CASSSPWTGTYGYTF	TGTGCCAGCAGTTCGCCTTGGACAGGAACCTATGGCTACACCTTC
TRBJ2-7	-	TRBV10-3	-	CAISESIGLRLYEQYF	TGTGCCATCAGTGAGTCGATAGGACTGCGGTTGTACGAGCAGTACTTC
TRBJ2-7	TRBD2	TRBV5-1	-	CASSLAGGSGYEQYF	TGCGCCAGCAGCTTGGCGGGAGGAAGTGGTTACGAGCAGTACTTC
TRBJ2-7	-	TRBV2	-	CASSEENIYEQYF	TGTGCCAGCAGTGAAGAGAACATCTACGAGCAGTACTTC
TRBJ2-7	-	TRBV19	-	CASSIDPQQGNEQYF	TGTGCCAGTAGTATAGATCCCCAACAGGGTAACGAGCAGTACTTC
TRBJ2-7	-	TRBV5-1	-	CASSFADNFYEQYF	TGCGCCAGCAGCTTTGCGGACAATTTCTACGAGCAGTACTTC
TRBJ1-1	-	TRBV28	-	CASSKKTGNTEAFF	TGTGCCAGCAGTAAGAAGACAGGGAACACTGAAGCTTTCTTT
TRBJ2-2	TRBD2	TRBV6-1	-	CASSETGAGGPPGELFF	TGTGCCAGCAGTGAAACAGGAGCGGGAGGGCCGCCCGGGGAGCTGTTTTTT
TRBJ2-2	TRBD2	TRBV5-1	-	CASSSSGTSGGELFF	TGCGCCAGCAGCTCTTCCGGGACTAGCGGCGGGGAGCTGTTTTTT